One TCR beta chain is described in this entry. The antigen it binds to is not known. Per-nucleotide qualities are absent, and no much larger clonotype sits a single base away. TCR beta CDR3 regions were amplified from RNA transcripts. The TCR CDR3 was subjected to a first round of RT-PCR using the HTBI primer set and the Qiagen OneStep RT-PCR kit. The libraries were constructed in a second round of multiplex PCR and then size-selected and purified. Paired-end sequencing of the libraries was performed with 100 bp reads on an Illumina HiSeq2000. The authors processed their data as follows. Raw data were processed with SOAPnuke, discarding reads with adapters, uncalled bases, mean Phred below 15, or no exact constant-primer or identifier match. COPE v1.2.5 was used to merge the high-quality paired reads, and each unique nucleotide sequence was defined as a clonotype. MiTCR v1.1 was used to align clonotypes to the IMGT TRBV, TRBD and TRBJ reference segments. The analysis was restricted to V-J combinations with a frequency above 0.0001, which together covered 99.2% of the repertoires. A TCS score was defined as the ratio of F50 (clonal expansion) to E x V (chaos), with BLOSUM62-based TCRdist applied between CDR3 peptides within each V-J. Welch's t-statistics and random forest reduced 450 to 600 V-J features to 10 to 15, which were used in a naive Bayes classifier (R e1071). The Morisita-Horn index was used to measure how similar the thyroid and blood repertoires were. TCRdb cleaned the public reads at Q25 with fastp, built clones with MiXCR and kept in-frame beta chains. Rows with a matching CDR3 protein are joined into one entry that keeps the most common DNA and genes. The V and J calls shown here were made by TCRdb, not taken from the authors' results. This sample has about 610,000 distinct CDR3 sequences in its table, and roughly 15% of those were observed once. The ten largest clones represent around 4.1% of the sample.

This record comes from a study of T cells in Graves' hyperthyroidism and ophthalmopathy (dated by TCRdb to the late 2010s). At the level of the whole study: Peripheral blood was collected at initial diagnosis, before any treatment. A discovery cohort of around 100 patients, roughly 43 with Graves' ophthalmopathy and about 58 with stable Graves' hyperthyroidism, was used to find distinguishing TCR V-J signatures. An independent validation cohort of 18 to 20 hyperthyroidism patients and some 15 patients who later progressed to ophthalmopathy tested prospective prediction of ophthalmopathy. The roughly 90 discovery patients were divided at random into training and test sets in a 7:3 ratio. The study also compared thyroid tissue and blood T-cell repertoires from a handful of Graves' hyperthyroidism patients. Once sampling was done, hyperthyroidism patients were given methimazole at a starting dose of 30 mg daily, whereas ophthalmopathy patients were given high-dose intravenous methylprednisolone. The paper describes TCR Vbeta CDR3 sequencing of 135 peripheral blood samples, made up of 43 ophthalmopathy patients, around 78 hyperthyroidism patients and roughly 17 progressor patients.

Ophthalmopathy patients had moderately to severely active disease, Clinical Activity Score of at least 3, NOSPECS grade of at least 4, and duration under 3 months. The study excluded patients with uncontrolled infections, other autoimmune diseases, pregnancy or lactation. Diagnoses were established on the basis of clinical symptoms, serum thyroxine and TRAb, thyroid ultrasound, and orbital computed tomography. Ficoll-Paque density gradient centrifugation was used to isolate PBMCs from approximately 10 ml of fresh peripheral blood. Total RNA was extracted with Trizol reagent, and quality was checked on an Agilent 2100 Bioanalyzer. The study at large found these results: In validation, the model predicted progression to ophthalmopathy with around 71% sensitivity and approximately 72% specificity, a median of around six months before onset. A model built on a 13 V-J signature distinguished ophthalmopathy from stable hyperthyroidism, reaching around 88% sensitivity and 81.08% specificity in cross-validation and 80%/75% in testing. No statistical method was used to fix the sample size in advance, and group allocation was not hidden from the investigators. Most expanded thyroid clonotypes (frequency above 0.001) were also found in blood, which suggests that blood repertoires may mirror thyroid immune responses.

Sequences MNHEY (CDR1) and SVGEGT (CDR2) are obtained from the germline V gene. The germline ends are 15 bases apart after V is trimmed by 6 bases and J by 4 bases. The CDR3, from cysteine to phenylalanine, totals 14 residues. Of all the DNA, just the CDR3 is kept, 42 bases in frame from base 1. The sequence links TRBV6-2 or TRBV6-3 to TRBJ2-5, with the identity of the D gene unclear. The source of this sequence is a woman aged 40 to 50 with Graves' ophthalmopathy. Input material: blood. The bases read TGTGCCAGCAGCTTACTGGGGTGGGGAGAGACCCAGTACTTC. Its protein product is CASSLLGWGETQYF.